The 19 T cell receptor beta chains listed next were all sequenced from one sample in a study of regulatory T cells in long-lasting Graves disease (dated by TCRdb to the early 2020s). Library preparation employed multiplex PCR. Reads for this sample came from an Illumina HiSeq 4000. CDR3 regions were amplified by Arm-PCR with iRepertoire HTBI primers to construct TCR beta libraries. The public reads were run again by TCRdb, first through fastp at Q25 and then through MiXCR, and only productive beta chains were kept. Each record represents a unique CDR3 protein, reported with the most common genes and DNA among its rows. Here the sample has more than 450,000 distinct CDR3 sequences; 9.5% to 15% occur a single time. The biggest ten clones account for approximately 9.6% of the sample. Read against the paper, the sample's time point label means: newly diagnosed GD, antithyroid drugs for less than 3 months. For both TCR sequencing and RNA sequencing, RNA was extracted from PBMCs using TRIzol.

This sample was shared with a second study, whose subject was T cells in Graves' hyperthyroidism and ophthalmopathy.

The source material was peripheral blood mononuclear cells (PBMCs), sampled at new diagnosis, from a patient treated with antithyroid drugs. These receptors all come from a woman in her twenties or thirties with Graves disease. Donor details come from another sample of the same person, matched by shared clones.

This clonotype was counted at least ten times. The chain carries TRBV30 and TRBJ1-2; D may be TRBD1 (6 bases). The V end lost 8 bases, the J end lost 9 bases, and 22 bases lay between the germline ends. CDR3 size: 13 residues. Germline-derived CDR1 and CDR2 are GTSNPN and SVGIG (reference sequence). The CDR3 protein is CAGTQQGSGSYTF. The CDR3 DNA follows: TGTGCCGGAACCCAACAGGGATCTGGTAGCTACACCTTC.

This clonotype was observed a handful of times. The V and J genes are TRBV6-9 and TRBJ2-7; D is unresolved. CDR1 and CDR2 (germline): MNHGY, SVAAGI. The CDR3 sequence is 18 residues long. Trimming removed 4 bases from V and 1 base from J, with 23 bases in between. The CDR3 region has the DNA TGTGCCAGCAGTTGGGTTACAGTATCGGCGCGTCGATCCTACGAGCAGTACTTC. It translates to CASSWVTVSARRSYEQYF.

At least ten counts were recorded for this clonotype. The chain is built from TRBV12-3 or TRBV12-4 and TRBJ1-4, with D perhaps TRBD1 (6 bases). Trimming shortened V by 3 bases and J by 2 bases, and 16 bases separated the two germline ends. The CDR3 length is 17 residues. Here the CDR3 DNA reads TGTGCCAGCAGTTTTTCGGGAGCGAGGGGGACTAATGAAAAACTGTTTTTT. Amino acids: CASSFSGARGTNEKLFF.

This clonotype was counted between two and nine times. The chain uses TRBV5-6 and TRBJ2-3; 9 bases are shared with TRBD2. The CDR3 loop spans 16 amino acids. Germline V CDR1 and CDR2: SGHDT, YYEEEE. The V gene end was trimmed by 3 bases and the J gene end by 2 bases; junction bases not matched to a gene: 7. CDR3 DNA sequence: TGTGCCAGCAGCTCAATAGCGGGAGAATTCACAGATACGCAGTATTTT. As protein: CASSSIAGEFTDTQYF.

This clonotype was seen repeatedly, ten times or more. The chain has TRBV28 and TRBJ2-3; no firm D call. V shed 6 bases and J shed 1 base, with 8 bases lying between them. The CDR3 consists of 13 residues. Germline V gene lookup returns CDR1 MDHEN and CDR2 SYDVKM. The CDR3 spells CASRPFRTDTQYF. The CDR3 DNA reads as TGTGCCAGCAGACCCTTTCGCACAGATACGCAGTATTTT.

The genes are TRBV7-3 and TRBJ2-1; possible D gene TRBD1, 7 bases. Between the trimmed V and J ends, which lost 3 bases and 6 bases, there was a span of 15 bases. The germline CDR1 and CDR2 sequences are SGHTA and FQGTGA. CDR3 size: 15 residues. In nucleotides, the CDR3 is TGTGCCAGCAGCTTTTTTAGGGGGCGGGGCAATGAGCAGTTCTTC. Amino acid sequence: CASSFFRGRGNEQFF.

The chain links TRBV6-2 or TRBV6-3 to TRBJ1-4; 10 bases fit TRBD1. This CDR3 comprises 14 residues. The germline V gene encodes CDR1 MNHEY and CDR2 SVGEGT. The junction had 6 bases not matched to a gene; V was cut back by 4 bases and J by 10 bases. CDR3 coding DNA: TGTGCCAGCAGTTCCGGGACAGGGGTCCGAAAACTGTTTTTT. It yields the protein CASSSGTGVRKLFF.

The J gene is TRBJ2-7, the V gene TRBV6-1; possibly TRBD1 for D (5 bases). The ends were cut back, 8 bases at V and 6 bases at J, with 20 bases in the middle. Germline V gene sequence: CDR1 MNHNS, CDR2 SASEGT. This CDR3 is 14 amino acids long. The CDR3 bases are TGTGCCAGCGGCTACATGGCGGAAGGGGTCGAGCAGTACTTC. It specifies CASGYMAEGVEQYF.

With regard to this clonotype: A far larger clone is only one base removed, so a read error is likely. CDR3 nucleotide sequence: TGTGCCAGCAGTCATCTAGCGGGAGGTAGACGGGAGACCCAGTTCTTC. Residues: CASSHLAGGRRETQFF. The rearrangement links TRBV10-3 to TRBJ2-5, with 11 bases fitting TRBD2. The better agreement between TRBJ2-1 and the DNA end casts doubt on the J call. The germline V gene has CDR1 ENHRY and CDR2 SYGVKD. This CDR3 region has 16 residues.

This clonotype was detected ten times or more. This chain joins TRBV12-3 or TRBV12-4 and TRBJ2-2; D is possibly TRBD2 (6 bases). Trimming pared 3 bases from V and 1 base from J, leaving 12 bases between. The CDR3 is made up of 16 amino acids. The CDR3 reads CASSFRETENTGELFF. In DNA, the CDR3 is TGTGCCAGCAGTTTTCGGGAGACAGAGAACACCGGGGAGCTGTTTTTT.

This clonotype was seen at least ten times. V gene TRBV19 combines with J gene TRBJ1-2; D is undetermined. Trimming took 3 bases from V and 2 from J, leaving 16 bases between them. This CDR3 comprises 16 residues. Germline CDR1 and CDR2: LNHDA and SQIVND (reference sequence). The CDR3 region has the DNA TGTGCCAGTAGTATGCCTCATCCGGGGAAGAACTATGGCTACACCTTC. Translated, it gives CASSMPHPGKNYGYTF.

This clonotype was detected ten times or more. This chain uses TRBV5-1 with TRBJ2-3, with TRBD2 matching over 10 bases. The CDR3 consists of 15 residues. The V gene end was trimmed by 8 bases and the J gene end by 3 bases; junction bases not matched to a gene: 9. The germline gives CDR1 SGHRS, CDR2 YFSETQ. The chain's CDR3 is CASARSGRVTDTQYF. In nucleotides, the CDR3 is TGCGCCAGTGCCCGCAGCGGGAGGGTTACAGATACGCAGTATTTT.

The chain combines TRBV2 with TRBJ2-2; 11 bases match TRBD2. The CDR3 covers 22 residues. The J segment lost 3 bases and the V segment lost 0 bases, leaving 18 bases of the junction unmatched. CDR1 and CDR2 from the germline V gene are SNHLY and FYNNEI. The CDR3 DNA follows: TGTGCCAGCAGTGAAGCCACATTACAGGGGCGTAGCGGGAGGGCCGACACCGGGGAGCTGTTTTTT. It codes for CASSEATLQGRSGRADTGELFF. Drawing the rest from reference TRBV2 and TRBJ2-2, the complete variable domain is EPEVTQTPSHQVTQMGQEVILRCVPISNHLYFYWYRQILGQKVEFLVSFYNNEISEKSEIFDDQFSVERPDGSNFTLKIRSTKLEDSAMYFCASSEATLQGRSGRADTGELFFGEGSRLTVL.

This clonotype came up many times. This CDR3 reads CASSHRFGDIMNTEAFF. The CDR3 DNA is TGCGCCAGCAGCCACCGATTCGGGGATATCATGAACACTGAAGCTTTCTTT. The rearrangement joins TRBV4-1 to TRBJ1-1; no firm D call. This CDR3 comprises 17 residues. Trimming cost V 3 bases and J 0 bases, with 17 bases left between them. Germline CDR1 is MGHRA and CDR2 is YSYEKL.

Turning to this clonotype: A read error is possible here, since a much larger clone lies one base away. This chain joins TRBV2 and TRBJ2-1; 11 bases agree with TRBD1. The CDR3 length is 16 residues. Trimming took 6 bases from V and 10 from J; bases not matched to a gene: 14. In germline, CDR1 is SNHLY, CDR2 FYNNEI. The CDR3 loop is CASSRTGTGGLYEQFF. CDR3 nucleotide sequence: TGTGCCAGCAGCCGGACCGGGACAGGGGGGCTTTACGAGCAGTTCTTC.

This clonotype was recorded at least ten times. V gene TRBV20-1 combines with J gene TRBJ1-2; no clear D gene. V was clipped by 8 bases and J by 6 bases, with 13 bases between them. Germline V lookup: CDR1 DFQATT, CDR2 SNEGSKA (reference sequence). This CDR3 has 11 amino acids. CDR3 amino acids: CSLTLTDGYTF. The CDR3 nucleotides are TGCAGTCTCACACTAACGGATGGCTACACCTTC.

This clonotype came up many times. The chain carries TRBV6-1 and TRBJ1-2, with D possibly matching TRBD1 (6 bases). This CDR3 spans 16 amino acids. Trimming shortened V by 0 bases and J by 4 bases, and 15 bases separated the two germline ends. Germline V CDR1 and CDR2: MNHNS, SASEGT. The CDR3 is CASSEAVGQSFYGYTF. CDR3 bases: TGTGCCAGCAGTGAAGCAGTCGGACAGTCTTTCTATGGCTACACCTTC.

There are a few counts of this clonotype. The CDR3 DNA reads as TGTGCCAGCTCACCAGGGTTCGCCACTGAAGCTTTCTTT. Protein sequence: CASSPGFATEAFF. The chain links TRBV18 to TRBJ1-1; unclear D gene. Trimming removed 2 bases from V and 4 bases from J, with 8 bases in between. The germline V gene encodes CDR1 KGHSH and CDR2 LQKENI. The CDR3 loop spans 13 amino acids.

Here the CDR3 reads CASSTWTGNQPQHF. CDR3 sequence (DNA): TGTGCCAGCAGTACATGGACAGGCAATCAGCCCCAGCATTTT. The chain uses TRBV6-1 and TRBJ1-5, with a possible D match to TRBD1 (6 bases). Looked up from germline, CDR1 is MNHNS and CDR2 is SASEGT. This CDR3 comprises 14 residues. V was pared by 5 bases and J by 2 bases, with 10 bases between.